This T cell receptor beta chain was observed in a study of molecular identifiers for immune sequencing clone quantification. Overall study: The replicates split RNA from approximately 20,000 or 100,000 naive CD8 cells five ways and sequenced four. General study results and limits: Clones that exceeded 20 RNA copies held over 98% of effector molecules, yet under 1% in naive cells. One cell's worth of spiked Jurkat TCR RNA was reportedly detectable among one million naive cells. Barcode collisions between identical TCR molecules could shrink estimates of highly expanded clone sizes.

The CDR3 covers 14 residues. The V end was cut by 2 bases, the J end by 0 bases, with 5 bases between. Germline CDR1 is MNHEY and CDR2 is SVGEGT. TCRdb re-called the PCR reads with MiXCR, one entry per CDR3 protein. The table has roughly 2,200 distinct CDR3 sequences, 24% seen once; the top ten hold around 10%. In regard to this clonotype: Its specificity is not known.

This chain joins TRBV6-2 or TRBV6-3 and TRBJ2-1; D is unresolved. The sample comprised naive CD8+ T cells from blood, with Jurkat cell RNA spiked in. Subset here: FACS-sorted CD8+CD4-CCR7+CD45RA+ naive T cells. The clonotype was recovered from a human donor in good health. Some libraries in this study had Jurkat cell RNA spiked in. The CDR3 is CASSYLYSYNEQFF. The CDR3 DNA reads TGTGCCAGCAGTTACCTATACTCCTACAATGAGCAGTTCTTC.